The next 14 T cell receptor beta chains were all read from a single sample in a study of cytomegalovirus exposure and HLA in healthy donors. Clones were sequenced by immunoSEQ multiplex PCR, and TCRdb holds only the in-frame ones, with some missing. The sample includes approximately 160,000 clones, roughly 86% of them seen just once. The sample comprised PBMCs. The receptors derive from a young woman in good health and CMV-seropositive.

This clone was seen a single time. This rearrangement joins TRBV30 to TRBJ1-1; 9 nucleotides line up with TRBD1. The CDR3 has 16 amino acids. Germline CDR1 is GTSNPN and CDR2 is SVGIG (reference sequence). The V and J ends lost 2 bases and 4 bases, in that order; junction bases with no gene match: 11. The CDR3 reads CAWSSGTGYLSTEAFF. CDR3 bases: TGTGCCTGGAGTTCCGGGACAGGGTATTTGAGCACTGAAGCTTTCTTT.

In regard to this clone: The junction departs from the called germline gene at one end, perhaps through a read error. The CDR3 protein is CASSLGQSWWPHF. In DNA form, the CDR3 reads TGTGCCAGCAGCTTAGGGCAGTCTTGGTGGCCCCATTTT. The chain uses TRBV11-2 and TRBJ2-3; unclear D gene. Germline V gives CDR1 SGHAT, CDR2 FQNNGV. CDR3 length: 13 amino acids.

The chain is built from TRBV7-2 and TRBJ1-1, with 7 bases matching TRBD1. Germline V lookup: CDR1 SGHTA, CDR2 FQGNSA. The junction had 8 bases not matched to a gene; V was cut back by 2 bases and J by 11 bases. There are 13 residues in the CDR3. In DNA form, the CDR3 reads TGTGCCAGCAGCTTAAGTAGGGGGCTCGGGGCTTTCTTT. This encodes CASSLSRGLGAFF.

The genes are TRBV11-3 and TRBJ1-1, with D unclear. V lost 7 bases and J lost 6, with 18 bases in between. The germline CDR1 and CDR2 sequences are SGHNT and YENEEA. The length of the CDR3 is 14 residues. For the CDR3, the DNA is TGTGCCAGCATCGACGGATCATACGGGGCTGAAGCTTTCTTT. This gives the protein CASIDGSYGAEAFF.

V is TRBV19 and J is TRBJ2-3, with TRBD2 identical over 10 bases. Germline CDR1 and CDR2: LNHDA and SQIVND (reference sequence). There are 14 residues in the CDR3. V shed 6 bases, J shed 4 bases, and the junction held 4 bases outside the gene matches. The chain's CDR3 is CASRVAGGPDTQYF. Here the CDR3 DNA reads TGTGCCAGTAGAGTAGCGGGAGGACCAGATACGCAGTATTTT.

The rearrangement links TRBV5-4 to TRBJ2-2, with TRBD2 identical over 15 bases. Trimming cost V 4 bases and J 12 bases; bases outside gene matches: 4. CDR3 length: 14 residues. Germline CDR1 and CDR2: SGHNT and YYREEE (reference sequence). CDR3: CASSQGLAGGQLFF. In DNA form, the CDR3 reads TGTGCCAGCAGCCAGGGACTAGCGGGAGGACAGCTGTTTTTT. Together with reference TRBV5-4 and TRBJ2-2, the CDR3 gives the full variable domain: ETGVTQSPTHLIKTRGQQVTLRCSSQSGHNTVSWYQQALGQGPQFIFQYYREEENGRGNFPPRFSGLQFPNYSSELNVNALELDDSALYLCASSQGLAGGQLFFGEGSRLTVL.

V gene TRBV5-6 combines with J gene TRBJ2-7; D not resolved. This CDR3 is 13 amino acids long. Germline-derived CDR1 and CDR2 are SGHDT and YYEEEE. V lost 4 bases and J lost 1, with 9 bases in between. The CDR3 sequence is CASSRVASYEQYF. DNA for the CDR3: TGTGCCAGCAGCCGGGTGGCTTCCTACGAGCAGTACTTC.

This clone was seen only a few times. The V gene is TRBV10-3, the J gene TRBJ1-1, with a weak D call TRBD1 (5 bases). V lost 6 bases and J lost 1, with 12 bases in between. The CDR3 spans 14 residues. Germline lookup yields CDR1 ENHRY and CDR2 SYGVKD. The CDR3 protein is CAISAPQGNTEAFF. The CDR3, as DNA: TGTGCCATCAGCGCACCCCAGGGGAACACTGAAGCTTTCTTT.

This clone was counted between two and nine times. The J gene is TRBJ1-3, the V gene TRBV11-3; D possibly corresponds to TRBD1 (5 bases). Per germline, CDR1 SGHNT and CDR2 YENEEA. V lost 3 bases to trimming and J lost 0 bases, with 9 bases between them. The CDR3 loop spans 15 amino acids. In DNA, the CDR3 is TGTGCCAGCAGCTTGGGGCTGAGCTCTGGAAACACCATATATTTT. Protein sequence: CASSLGLSSGNTIYF.

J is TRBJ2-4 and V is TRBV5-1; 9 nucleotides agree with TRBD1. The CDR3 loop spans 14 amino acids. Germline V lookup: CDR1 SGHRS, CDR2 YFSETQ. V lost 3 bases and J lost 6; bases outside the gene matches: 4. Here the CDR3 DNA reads TGCGCCAGCAGCTCACAGGGGGCGATAAACATTCAGTACTTC. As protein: CASSSQGAINIQYF.

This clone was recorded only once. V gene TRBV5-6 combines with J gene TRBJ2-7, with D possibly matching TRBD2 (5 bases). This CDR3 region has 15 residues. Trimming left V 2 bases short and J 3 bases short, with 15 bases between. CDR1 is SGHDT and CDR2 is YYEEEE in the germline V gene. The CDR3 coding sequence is TGTGCCAGCAGCTTTATCGGGAAGGCGGGCTACGAGCAGTACTTC. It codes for CASSFIGKAGYEQYF.

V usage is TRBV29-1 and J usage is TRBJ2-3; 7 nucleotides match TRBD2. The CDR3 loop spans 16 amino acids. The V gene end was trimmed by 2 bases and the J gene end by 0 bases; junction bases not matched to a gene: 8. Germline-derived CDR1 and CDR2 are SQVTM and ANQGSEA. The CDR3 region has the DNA TGCAGCGTTGAATTCTGGGGACTATCTAGCACAGATACGCAGTATTTT. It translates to CSVEFWGLSSTDTQYF.

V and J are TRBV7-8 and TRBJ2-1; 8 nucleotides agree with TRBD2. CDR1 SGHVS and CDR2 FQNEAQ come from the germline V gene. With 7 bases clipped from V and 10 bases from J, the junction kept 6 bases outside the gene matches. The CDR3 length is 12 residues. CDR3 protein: CASIHSGEEQFF. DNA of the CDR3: TGTGCCAGCATCCATAGCGGGGAGGAGCAGTTCTTC.

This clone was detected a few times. The CDR3 coding sequence is TGTGCCAGCAGCGGACATCCTGGAAACACCATATATTTT. Its protein product is CASSGHPGNTIYF. The chain couples TRBV7-2 to TRBJ1-3; tentatively, D is TRBD1 (5 bases). The CDR3 consists of 13 residues. Germline V lookup: CDR1 SGHTA, CDR2 FQGNSA. The ends were cut back, 5 bases at V and 2 bases at J, with 7 bases in the middle.